One T cell receptor beta chain is described in this entry. The antigen remains undetermined. The CDR3 length is 16 residues. Germline CDR1 is SGHNT and CDR2 is YYREEE (reference sequence). Both TCRalpha and TCRbeta cDNA were subjected to two nested PCRs lasting roughly 16 and 10 cycles. Reanalyzing the 5' RACE reads, TCRdb keeps one entry per CDR3 protein, without DNA. The listing contains some 150,000 distinct CDR3 sequences. This record comes from a study of monozygotic twins with inflammatory bowel disease. Whole-study results and caveats: Repertoire similarity matched across concordant and discordant twins, perhaps owing to limited power. A reduction in TCRbeta diversity (inverse Simpson) was seen in IBD patients relative to healthy co-twins.

Blood samples measuring around 2.4 ml were taken per donor. This chain connects TRBV5-4 to TRBJ2-1; checking the TCRdb D call of TRBD2 is not possible without DNA. The specimen sequenced was blood. The origin of this receptor is a human donor with ulcerative colitis or Crohn's disease, or a healthy co-twin of an affected twin (not recorded which). The CDR3 region is CASSSAGTSVIYEQFF.